The 15 T cell receptor beta chains reported below all come from one sample, sequenced in a study of neurological immune-mediated disorders. TCRdb re-derived calls from the 5' RACE reads in MiXCR, one entry per CDR3 protein. The sample lists about 76,000 distinct CDR3 sequences, 17% occurring once. The sequenced sample was PBMCs. These receptors came from a woman in her thirties or forties in good health.

This clonotype was observed a handful of times. The chain carries TRBV6-1 and TRBJ2-5; TRBD2 is a possible D gene (6 bases). CDR1 and CDR2 (germline): MNHNS, SASEGT. The CDR3 is made up of 13 amino acids. V shed 4 bases and J shed 7 bases, with 13 bases lying between them. CDR3 DNA sequence: TGTGCCAGCAGTGTGGCGGGGAGCGGGACCCAGTACTTC. It encodes CASSVAGSGTQYF.

J is TRBJ2-2 and V is TRBV5-1, with 9 nucleotides matching TRBD2. Germline V gene sequence: CDR1 SGHRS, CDR2 YFSETQ. The CDR3 runs to 16 residues. With 1 base clipped from V and 3 bases from J, the junction kept 4 bases outside the gene matches. The CDR3 is CASSLRIAGDTGELFF. CDR3 in DNA: TGCGCCAGCAGCTTGAGGATAGCGGGGGACACCGGGGAGCTGTTTTTT.

This clonotype was picked up many times. The rearrangement links TRBV29-1 to TRBJ2-5; 9 positions match TRBD1. This CDR3 region has 15 residues. Germline CDR1 SQVTM, CDR2 ANQGSEA. Trimming at V came to 4 bases and at J to 2 bases, leaving 8 bases not matched to a gene. CDR3 residues: CSVGTGGRGQETQYF. The CDR3, as DNA: TGCAGCGTTGGTACAGGGGGCAGGGGACAAGAGACCCAGTACTTC.

This clonotype occurred many times. The chain couples TRBV18 to TRBJ2-7, with no clear D. Germline V gene data show CDR1 as KGHSH and CDR2 as LQKENI. The CDR3 runs 14 residues. The CDR3 DNA reads TGTGCCAGCTCACCAGCGGACGCCCTGGGCCTTGGAGACGTC. Its translation is CASSPADALGLGDV.

The rearrangement uses TRBV14 and TRBJ2-2; D is perhaps TRBD2 (7 bases). Germline lookup yields CDR1 SGHDN and CDR2 FVKESK. V shed 6 bases and J shed 0 bases, with 11 bases lying between them. The CDR3 contains 15 residues. CDR3 bases: TGTGCCAGCAGGAAAGGGGGGGCGAACACCGGGGAGCTGTTTTTT. It is translated as CASRKGGANTGELFF.

This clonotype came up many times. The gene calls are TRBV7-2 and TRBJ1-1; weak D call: TRBD1 (5 bases). The length of the CDR3 is 15 residues. Trimming took off 6 bases at V and 5 bases at J, with 19 bases between the two ends. Germline values: CDR1 SGHTA, CDR2 FQGNSA. This CDR3 is CASRPEGFGGTEAFF. The CDR3 nucleotides read TGTGCCAGCAGACCTGAAGGGTTCGGGGGAACTGAAGCTTTCTTT.

This clonotype was detected only once. This rearrangement joins TRBV28 to TRBJ2-1, with D uncertain. Germline CDR1 MDHEN, CDR2 SYDVKM. V was cut by 6 bases and J by 10 bases, with 25 bases left in between. CDR3 length: 16 residues. In nucleotides, the CDR3 is TGTGCCAGCAGCCGAGTGGATCGGATGGGTCCCGGGGAGCAGTTCTTC. Residues: CASSRVDRMGPGEQFF.

This clonotype was observed many times. J is TRBJ1-6 and V is TRBV6-5, with 7 bases fitting TRBD1. The V gene's germline CDR1 is MNHEY and CDR2 SVGAGI. The CDR3 length is 14 residues. The V and J ends lost 5 bases and 10 bases, in that order; junction bases with no gene match: 8. The CDR3 sequence: CASSQDREGSPLHF. CDR3 sequence (DNA): TGTGCCAGCAGTCAAGACAGGGAGGGCTCACCCCTCCACTTT.

This clonotype occurred many times. The rearrangement uses TRBV12-3 or TRBV12-4 and TRBJ2-7; tentative D call: TRBD2 (5 bases). This CDR3 contains 20 residues. Trimming took 3 bases from V and 4 from J, leaving 31 bases between them. The CDR3 DNA reads as TGTGCCAGCAGTTTGGTATCCCGCTTCGGAGGTCCTAAGACACATTACGAGCAGTACTTC. Its protein is CASSLVSRFGGPKTHYEQYF.

This clonotype turned up a few times. The chain joins TRBV5-1 to TRBJ2-5; 9 bases are a match to TRBD1. J gave up 5 bases and V 4 bases, and 9 bases lay outside the gene matches. Germline CDR1 is SGHRS and CDR2 is YFSETQ. CDR3 length equals 15 residues. CDR3 DNA sequence: TGCGCCAGCAGCCGACCACAGGGGGCTAGGGAGACCCAGTACTTC. Translated, it gives CASSRPQGARETQYF.

This clonotype was seen ten or more times. The V and J genes are TRBV5-1 and TRBJ2-1; 8 bases are shared with TRBD2. J gave up 10 bases and V 4 bases, and 10 bases lay outside the gene matches. The germline V gene encodes CDR1 SGHRS and CDR2 YFSETQ. CDR3 length: 14 residues. For the CDR3, the DNA is TGCGCCAGCAGCACCGAGGAGCGGGGGCAGGAGCAGTTCTTC. Protein sequence: CASSTEERGQEQFF.

The sample holds a few counts of this clonotype. The rearrangement joins TRBV5-1 to TRBJ2-7, with D possibly matching TRBD2 (5 bases). There are 14 residues in the CDR3. In germline, CDR1 is SGHRS, CDR2 YFSETQ. V gave up 0 bases and J gave up 5 bases, with 12 bases separating them. CDR3 DNA sequence: TGCGCCAGCAGCTTGGGTGCAGGACTGCACGAGCAGTACGTC. It yields the protein CASSLGAGLHEQYV.

This clonotype was counted ten times or more. The chain employs TRBV15 and TRBJ2-3; D possibly corresponds to TRBD1 (7 bases). The CDR3 runs 15 residues. CDR1 and CDR2 (germline): LNHNV, YYDKDF (reference sequence). V lost 3 bases to trimming and J lost 0 bases, with 10 bases between them. Here the CDR3 reads CATSREGASTDTQYF. The CDR3 DNA sequence: TGTGCCACCAGCAGGGAGGGGGCTAGCACAGATACGCAGTATTTT.

This clonotype was observed at least ten times. V usage is TRBV20-1 and J usage is TRBJ2-3, with TRBD1 matching 7 bases. The V segment lost 0 bases and the J segment 5 bases; nucleotides outside the gene matches: 11. The germline V gene has CDR1 DFQATT and CDR2 SNEGSKA (reference sequence). The CDR3 is 16 residues long. The CDR3 reads CSARDQAARGRDTQYF. The CDR3 coding sequence is TGCAGTGCTAGAGATCAGGCGGCAAGGGGGCGAGATACGCAGTATTTT.

This clonotype came up many times. The chain combines TRBV7-2 with TRBJ2-5; 9 positions match TRBD2. J lost 7 bases, V lost 2 bases, and 17 bases had no gene match. CDR3 length equals 18 residues. CDR1 SGHTA and CDR2 FQGNSA come from the germline V gene. The CDR3 reads CASSLIPSSGAQWATQYF. In DNA form, the CDR3 reads TGTGCCAGCAGCTTAATCCCGTCTAGCGGGGCCCAATGGGCGACCCAGTACTTC.